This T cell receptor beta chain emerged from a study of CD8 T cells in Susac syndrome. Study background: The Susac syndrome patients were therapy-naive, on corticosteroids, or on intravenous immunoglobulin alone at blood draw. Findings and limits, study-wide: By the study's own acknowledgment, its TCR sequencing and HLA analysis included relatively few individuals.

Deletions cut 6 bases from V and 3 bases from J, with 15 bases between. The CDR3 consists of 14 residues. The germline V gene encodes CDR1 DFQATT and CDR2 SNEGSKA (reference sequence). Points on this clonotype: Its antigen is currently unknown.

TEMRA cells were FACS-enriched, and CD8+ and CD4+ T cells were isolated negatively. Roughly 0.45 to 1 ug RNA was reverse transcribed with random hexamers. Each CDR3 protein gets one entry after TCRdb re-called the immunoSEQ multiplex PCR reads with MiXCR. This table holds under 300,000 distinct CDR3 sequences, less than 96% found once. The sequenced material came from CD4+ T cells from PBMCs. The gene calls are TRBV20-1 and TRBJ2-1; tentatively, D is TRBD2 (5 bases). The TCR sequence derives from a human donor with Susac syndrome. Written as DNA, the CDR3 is TGCAGTGCAAAACTTCGGAGGAACTACAATGAGCAGTTCTTC. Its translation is CSAKLRRNYNEQFF.